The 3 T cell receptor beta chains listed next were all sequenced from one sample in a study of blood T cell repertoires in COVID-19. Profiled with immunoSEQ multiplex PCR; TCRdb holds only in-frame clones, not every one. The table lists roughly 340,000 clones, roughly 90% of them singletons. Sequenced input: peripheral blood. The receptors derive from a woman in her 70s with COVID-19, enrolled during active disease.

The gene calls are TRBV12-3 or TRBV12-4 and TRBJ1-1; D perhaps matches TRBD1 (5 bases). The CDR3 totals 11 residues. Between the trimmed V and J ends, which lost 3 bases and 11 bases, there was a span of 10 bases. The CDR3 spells CASSLRGTAFF. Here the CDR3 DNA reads TGTGCCAGCAGTTTGCGGGGGACGGCTTTCTTT.

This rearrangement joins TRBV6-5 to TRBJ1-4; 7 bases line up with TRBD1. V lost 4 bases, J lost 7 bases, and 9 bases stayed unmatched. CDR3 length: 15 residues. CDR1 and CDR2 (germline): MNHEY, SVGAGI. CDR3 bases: TGTGCCAGCAGTTTCCTCCGGGACAGAGGTGAAAAACTGTTTTTT. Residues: CASSFLRDRGEKLFF.

The CDR3 DNA reads as TGCGCCAGCAGCTTGTTACAAGGAAACTTGGGCGGCAATCAGCCCCAGCATTTT. Its protein is CASSLLQGNLGGNQPQHF. The chain has TRBV5-1 and TRBJ1-5; no reliable D call. CDR1 and CDR2 (germline): SGHRS, YFSETQ. The CDR3 is 18 residues long. V was trimmed by 1 base and J by 2 bases, leaving 19 bases between them. Using reference TRBV5-1 and TRBJ1-5 for the parts outside the CDR3, the full variable domain is KAGVTQTPRYLIKTRGQQVTLSCSPISGHRSVSWYQQTPGQGLQFLFEYFSETQRNKGNFPGRFSGRQFSNSRSEMNVSTLELGDSALYLCASSLLQGNLGGNQPQHFGDGTRLSIL.